This T cell receptor beta chain was identified in a study of vaccination and CD4 T cells after COVID-19. Treatment defined: roughly 10-day PBMC culture with coronavirus spike peptide pools or control peptides (ViraFEST assay). V was cut by 2 bases and J by 2 bases, with 10 bases left in between. The V gene's germline CDR1 is MNHEY and CDR2 SVGAGI. The CDR3 sequence is 15 residues long. On this clonotype: The antigen is undetermined.

The Oncomine TCR Beta short-read assay generated sequence data from the DNA of cultured CD4+ T cells. TCRdb itself ran the PCR reads through MiXCR, one entry per CDR3 protein. The sample has under 20,000 distinct CDR3 sequences, roughly a quarter seen once. Sequenced material: cultured CD4+ T cells from blood. The chain has TRBV6-5 and TRBJ1-3; no definite D call. This TCR came from a human donor with COVID-19. CDR3 in DNA: TGTGCCAGCAGTTACCCTGTAGATCCTGGAAACACCATATATTTT. This translates into CASSYPVDPGNTIYF.